This record covers a single TCR beta chain. This sample is drawn from a study of blood T cell repertoires in COVID-19. Study context: Sample material is recorded as cDNA or gDNA derived from T cells, B-cell-depleted T cells, or PBMCs.

Data came from immunoSEQ multiplex PCR; TCRdb stores just in-frame clones and leaves some out. This repertoire shows some 150,000 clones, approximately 87% found once; its top ten account for roughly 2.5%. CDR3 size: 13 residues. CDR1 is SGDLS and CDR2 is YYNGEE in the germline V gene. Trimming stripped 0 bases from V and 10 bases from J, with 10 bases between. This TCR derives from a middle-aged man with active COVID-19. Source material: peripheral blood. V gene TRBV9 combines with J gene TRBJ1-4; no reliable D call. The CDR3 nucleotides read TGTGCCAGCAGCGTAGTCCCAGGCGTAAAACTGTTTTTT. Translated, it gives CASSVVPGVKLFF.